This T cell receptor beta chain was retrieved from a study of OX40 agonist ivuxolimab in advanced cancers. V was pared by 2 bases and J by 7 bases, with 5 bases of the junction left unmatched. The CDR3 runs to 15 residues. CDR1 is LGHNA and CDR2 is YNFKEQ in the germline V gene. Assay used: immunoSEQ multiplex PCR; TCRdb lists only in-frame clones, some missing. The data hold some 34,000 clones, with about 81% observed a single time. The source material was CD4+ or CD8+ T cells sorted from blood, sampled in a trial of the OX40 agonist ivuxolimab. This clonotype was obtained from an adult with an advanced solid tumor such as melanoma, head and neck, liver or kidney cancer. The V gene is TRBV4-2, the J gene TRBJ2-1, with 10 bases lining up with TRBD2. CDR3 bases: TGTGCCAGCAGCCAAAGCGGGGGGGGCCATAATGAGCAGTTCTTC. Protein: CASSQSGGGHNEQFF.